Included here is one T cell receptor beta chain sequence, with context. The source of the sample is a study of shared clonotypes between healthy human individuals. A deep-level run was used for the assay. Here immunoSEQ multiplex PCR was the method, and the copy in TCRdb shows in-frame clones only, minus some. The data hold millions of clones, with 85% to 95% observed a single time. V was pared by 1 base and J by 6 bases, with 6 bases between. Germline V lookup: CDR1 SGHTA, CDR2 FQGNSA. The CDR3 has 12 amino acids. This chain connects TRBV7-2 to TRBJ1-2; unclear D gene. The TCR sequence derives from a man younger than 35 in good health. Sequencing input: naive CD4+ T cells sorted from blood. Subset denoted: CD45RA+ positively selected. For the CDR3, the DNA is TGTGCCAGCAGCTTAGTACACAATGGCTACACCTTC. Translated: CASSLVHNGYTF. Combining the CDR3 with reference TRBV7-2 and TRBJ1-2 gives the whole variable domain GAGVSQSPSNKVTEKGKDVELRCDPISGHTALYWYRQSLGQGLEFLIYFQGNSAPDKSGLPSDRFSAERTGGSVSTLTIQRTQQEDSAVYLCASSLVHNGYTFGSGTRLTVV.